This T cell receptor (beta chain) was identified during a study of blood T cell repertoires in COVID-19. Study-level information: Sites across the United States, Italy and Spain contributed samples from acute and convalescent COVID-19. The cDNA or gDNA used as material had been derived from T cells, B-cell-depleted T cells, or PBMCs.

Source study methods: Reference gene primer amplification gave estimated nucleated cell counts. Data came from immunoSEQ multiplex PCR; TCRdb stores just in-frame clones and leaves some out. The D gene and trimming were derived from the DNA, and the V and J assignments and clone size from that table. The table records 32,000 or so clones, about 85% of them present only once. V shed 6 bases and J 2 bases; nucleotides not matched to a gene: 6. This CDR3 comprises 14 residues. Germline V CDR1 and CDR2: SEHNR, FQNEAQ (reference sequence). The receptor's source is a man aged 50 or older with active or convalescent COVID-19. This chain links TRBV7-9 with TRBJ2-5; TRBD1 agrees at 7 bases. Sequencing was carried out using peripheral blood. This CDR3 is CASSPGTVQETQYF. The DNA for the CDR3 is TGTGCCAGCAGTCCAGGGACAGTACAAGAGACCCAGTACTTC.